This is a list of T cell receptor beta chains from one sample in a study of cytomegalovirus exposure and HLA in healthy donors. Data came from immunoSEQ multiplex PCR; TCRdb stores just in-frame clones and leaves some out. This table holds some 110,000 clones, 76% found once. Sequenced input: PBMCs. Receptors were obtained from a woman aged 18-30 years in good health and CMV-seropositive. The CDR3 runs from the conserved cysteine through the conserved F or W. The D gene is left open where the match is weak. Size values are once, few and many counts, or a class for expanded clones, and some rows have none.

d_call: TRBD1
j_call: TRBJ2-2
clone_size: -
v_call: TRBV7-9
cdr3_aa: CASSLQGALVGELFF
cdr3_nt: TGTGCCAGCAGCTTACAGGGGGCGTTGGTCGGGGAGCTGTTTTTT

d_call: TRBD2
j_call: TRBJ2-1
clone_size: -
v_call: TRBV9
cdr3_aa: CASSASGSSNEQFF
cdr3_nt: TGTGCCAGCAGCGCCAGCGGGAGTTCGAATGAGCAGTTCTTC

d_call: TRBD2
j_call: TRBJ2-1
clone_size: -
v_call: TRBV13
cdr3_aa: CASSSLTSGVNEQFF
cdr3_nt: TGTGCCAGCAGCTCCCTGACTAGCGGCGTAAATGAGCAGTTCTTC

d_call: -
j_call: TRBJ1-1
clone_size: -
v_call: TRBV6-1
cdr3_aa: CASSYTDSQNAEAFF
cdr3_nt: TGTGCCAGCAGCTACACGGACAGCCAGAACGCTGAAGCTTTCTTT

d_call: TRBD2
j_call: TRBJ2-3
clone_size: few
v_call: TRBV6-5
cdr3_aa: CASSRGGTDTQYF
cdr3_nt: TGTGCCAGCAGCCGGGGGGGCACAGATACGCAGTATTTT

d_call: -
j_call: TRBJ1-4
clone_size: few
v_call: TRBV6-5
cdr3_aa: CASSAGFDNEKLFF
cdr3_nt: TGTGCCAGCAGCGCAGGGTTTGATAATGAAAAACTGTTTTTT

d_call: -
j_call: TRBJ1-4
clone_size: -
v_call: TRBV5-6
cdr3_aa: CASSLVGRGATNEKLFF
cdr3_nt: TGTGCCAGCAGCTTGGTTGGCAGGGGAGCAACTAATGAAAAACTGTTTTTT

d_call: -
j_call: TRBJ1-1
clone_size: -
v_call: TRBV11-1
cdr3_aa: CASSDGVNTEAFF
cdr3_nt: TGTGCCAGCAGCGACGGGGTGAACACTGAAGCTTTCTTT

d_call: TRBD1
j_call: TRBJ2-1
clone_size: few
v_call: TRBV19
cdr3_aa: CASSIGDRGSYNEQFF
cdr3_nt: TGTGCCAGTAGTATCGGGGACAGGGGCTCCTACAATGAGCAGTTCTTC

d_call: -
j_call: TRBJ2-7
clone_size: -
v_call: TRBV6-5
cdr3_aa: CASVQSGTYEQYF
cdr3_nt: TGTGCCAGCGTACAGTCAGGGACCTACGAGCAGTACTTC

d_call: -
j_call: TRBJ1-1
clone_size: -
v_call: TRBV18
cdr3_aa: CASNTAGGGTEAFF
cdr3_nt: TGTGCCAGCAATACAGCGGGGGGTGGCACTGAAGCTTTCTTT

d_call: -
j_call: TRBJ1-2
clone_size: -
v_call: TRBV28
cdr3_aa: CASRPSGRDGYTF
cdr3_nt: TGTGCCAGCAGGCCGTCAGGGCGTGATGGCTACACCTTC

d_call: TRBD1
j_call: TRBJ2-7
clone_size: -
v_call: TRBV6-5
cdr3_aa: CASRTGGENYEQYF
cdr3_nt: TGTGCCAGCCGGACAGGGGGCGAAAACTACGAGCAGTACTTC

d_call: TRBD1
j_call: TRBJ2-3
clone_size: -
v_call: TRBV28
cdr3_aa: CASSSSGTGFRDTQYF
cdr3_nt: TGTGCCAGCAGTTCCTCTGGGACAGGGTTTAGAGATACGCAGTATTTT

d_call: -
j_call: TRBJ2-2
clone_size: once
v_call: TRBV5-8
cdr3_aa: CASSLTVHNTGELFF
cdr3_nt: TGTGCCAGCAGCTTGACTGTCCACAACACCGGGGAGCTGTTTTTT

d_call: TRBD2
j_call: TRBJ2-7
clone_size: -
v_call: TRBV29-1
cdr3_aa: CSIGTSGHYDEQYF
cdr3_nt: TGCAGCATAGGGACTAGCGGCCATTACGACGAGCAGTACTTC

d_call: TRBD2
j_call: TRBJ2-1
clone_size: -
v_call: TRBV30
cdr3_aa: CAWRGSGSANEQFF
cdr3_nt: TGTGCCTGGAGGGGGAGCGGGAGCGCCAATGAGCAGTTCTTC

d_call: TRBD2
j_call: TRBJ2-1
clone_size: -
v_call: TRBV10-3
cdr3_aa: CAISGLAGGPSNEQFF
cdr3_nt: TGTGCCATCAGTGGTCTAGCGGGAGGGCCGAGCAATGAGCAGTTCTTC

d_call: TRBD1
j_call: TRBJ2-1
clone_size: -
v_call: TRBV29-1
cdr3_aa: CSVDAARDRGYNEQFF
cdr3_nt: TGCAGCGTTGATGCAGCCCGGGACAGGGGCTACAATGAGCAGTTCTTC

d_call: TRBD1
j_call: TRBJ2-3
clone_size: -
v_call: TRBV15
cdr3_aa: CATSAGTGATDTQYF
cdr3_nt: TGTGCCACCAGCGCCGGGACAGGGGCCACAGATACGCAGTATTTT

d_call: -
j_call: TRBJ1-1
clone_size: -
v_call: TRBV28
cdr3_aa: CASSPAGQKNTEAFF
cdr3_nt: TGTGCCAGCAGCCCAGCGGGCCAAAAGAACACTGAAGCTTTCTTT

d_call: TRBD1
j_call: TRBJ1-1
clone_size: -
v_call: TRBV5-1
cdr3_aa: CASSLGQGSTEAFF
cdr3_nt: TGCGCCAGCAGCTTGGGACAGGGGAGCACTGAAGCTTTCTTT

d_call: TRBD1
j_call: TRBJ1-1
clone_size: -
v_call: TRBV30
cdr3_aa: CAHYSGQGSRNTEAFF
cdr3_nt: TGTGCCCATTACTCCGGACAGGGAAGTAGGAACACTGAAGCTTTCTTT

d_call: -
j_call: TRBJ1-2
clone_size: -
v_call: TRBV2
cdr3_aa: CASLLQENSGGYTF
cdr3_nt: TGTGCCAGCTTGTTACAGGAGAATAGTGGGGGCTACACCTTC

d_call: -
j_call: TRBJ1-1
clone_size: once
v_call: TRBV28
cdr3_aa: CASSIQTRAEAFF
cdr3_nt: TGTGCCAGCAGTATCCAGACGAGGGCTGAAGCTTTCTTT

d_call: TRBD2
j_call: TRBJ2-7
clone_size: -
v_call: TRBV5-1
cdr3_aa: CASSSLGLAGEWEQYF
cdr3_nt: TGCGCCAGCAGCTCGCTGGGACTAGCGGGAGAGTGGGAGCAGTACTTC

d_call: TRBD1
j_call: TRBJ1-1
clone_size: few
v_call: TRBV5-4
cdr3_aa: CASSPGTGGLNTEAFF
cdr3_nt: TGTGCCAGCAGCCCTGGGACAGGGGGGTTGAACACTGAAGCTTTCTTT

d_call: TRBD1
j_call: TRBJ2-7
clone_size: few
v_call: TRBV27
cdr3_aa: CASSSPGQGLFHEQYF
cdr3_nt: TGTGCCAGCAGTTCCCCGGGACAGGGTTTGTTTCACGAGCAGTACTTC

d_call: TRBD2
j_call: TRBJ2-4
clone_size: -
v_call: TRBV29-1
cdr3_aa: CSVGLAGSLDIQYF
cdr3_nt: TGCAGCGTTGGACTAGCGGGTAGCCTTGACATTCAGTACTTC

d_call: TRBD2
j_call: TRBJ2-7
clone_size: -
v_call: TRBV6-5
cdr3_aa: CASSHGTSDEQYF
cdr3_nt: TGTGCCAGCAGCCACGGGACTAGCGACGAGCAGTACTTC

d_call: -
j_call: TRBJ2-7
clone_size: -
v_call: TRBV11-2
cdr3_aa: CASTLVAAFSYEQYF
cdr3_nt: TGTGCCAGCACCTTAGTAGCGGCTTTCTCCTACGAGCAGTACTTC

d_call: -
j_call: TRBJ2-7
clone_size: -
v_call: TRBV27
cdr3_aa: CASSLRAPSYEQYF
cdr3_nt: TGTGCCAGCAGTTTAAGAGCCCCCTCCTACGAGCAGTACTTC

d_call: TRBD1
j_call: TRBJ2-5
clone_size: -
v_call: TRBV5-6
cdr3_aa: CASSLGTGGGQYF
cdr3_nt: TGTGCCAGCAGCCTCGGGACAGGGGGAGGCCAGTACTTC

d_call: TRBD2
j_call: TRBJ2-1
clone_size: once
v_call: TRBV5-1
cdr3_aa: CASSSTSGSWSSYNEQFF
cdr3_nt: TGCGCCAGCAGCTCAACTAGCGGGAGTTGGAGCTCCTACAATGAGCAGTTCTTC

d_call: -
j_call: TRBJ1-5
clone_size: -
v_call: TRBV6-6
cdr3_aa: CASRLQGSNQPQHF
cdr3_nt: TGTGCCAGCAGATTACAGGGATCGAATCAGCCCCAGCATTTT

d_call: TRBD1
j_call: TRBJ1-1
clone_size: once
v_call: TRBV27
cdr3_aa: CASSMDRLGTEAFF
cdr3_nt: TGTGCCAGCAGTATGGACAGGTTGGGCACTGAAGCTTTCTTT

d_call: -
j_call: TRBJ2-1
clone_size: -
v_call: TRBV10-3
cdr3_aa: CASGLYNEQFF
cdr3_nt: TGTGCCTCGGGACTTTACAATGAGCAGTTCTTC